These 25 T cell receptor beta chains were sequenced from one sample in a study of cytomegalovirus exposure and HLA in healthy donors. Use of 60 Vbeta and 13 Jbeta primers characterized the PCR. Method: immunoSEQ multiplex PCR; TCRdb's copy keeps in-frame clones and lacks some. In the table there are over 150,000 clones, around four fifths of which are singletons. The specimen sequenced was PBMCs. Every receptor here comes from a girl aged 5 to 17 in good health and CMV-seropositive.

Comments on this clone: This CDR3 is also generated by other DNA sequences in the sample. The chain is built from TRBV27 and TRBJ1-1; no definite D call. CDR1 is MNHEY, CDR2 SMNVEV, per germline (reference sequence). Trimming took off 3 bases at V and 0 bases at J, with 8 bases between the two ends. The CDR3 covers 14 residues. CDR3 protein: CASSFRGLNTEAFF. CDR3 nucleotides: TGTGCCAGCAGTTTCCGCGGATTGAACACTGAAGCTTTCTTT.

The sample holds a few counts of this clone. The V gene is TRBV6-1, the J gene TRBJ2-5; 7 bases map to TRBD1. Germline V gene data show CDR1 as MNHNS and CDR2 as SASEGT. This CDR3 comprises 15 residues. The trim removed 1 base at V and 5 bases at J, leaving 7 bases unmatched. The CDR3 nucleotides are TGTGCCAGCAGTGAAGTAGGGGGCAGGGTGGAGACCCAGTACTTC. The encoded protein is CASSEVGGRVETQYF.

The chain carries TRBV6-1 and TRBJ1-5; D might be TRBD1 (5 bases). This CDR3 has 14 amino acids. CDR1 is MNHNS, CDR2 SASEGT, per germline. V was cut by 2 bases and J by 6 bases, with 11 bases left in between. The CDR3 is CASSEFRVAQPQHF. The CDR3 nucleotides are TGTGCCAGCAGTGAATTCAGGGTTGCTCAGCCCCAGCATTTT.

The gene calls are TRBV5-5 and TRBJ1-2; 8 positions agree with TRBD1. Germline V gene data show CDR1 as SGHKS and CDR2 as YYEKEE (reference sequence). The junction had 5 bases not matched to a gene; V was cut back by 2 bases and J by 2 bases. The length of the CDR3 is 15 residues. CDR3 sequence reads: CASSFADRENYGYTF. DNA for the CDR3: TGTGCCAGCAGCTTCGCGGACAGGGAGAACTATGGCTACACCTTC.

This clone is a singleton in its sample. One end of the junction is discordant with germline, which a read error may explain. The chain has TRBV7-9 and TRBJ1-2; 8 bases match TRBD1. Germline values: CDR1 SEHNR, CDR2 FQNEAQ (reference sequence). CDR3 length equals 14 residues. CDR3 nucleotide sequence: TGTTCCAGCAGCTCATGGACAGGGAACTATGGCTACACCTTC. It encodes CSSSSWTGNYGYTF. The entire variable domain, with the rest obtained from reference TRBV7-9 and TRBJ1-2, is as follows: DTGVSQNPRHKITKRGQNVTFRCDPISEHNRLYWYRQTLGQGPEFLTYFQNEAQLEKSRLLSDRFSAERPKGSFSTLEIQRTEQGDSAMYLCSSSSWTGNYGYTFGSGTRLTVV.

This clone was observed a handful of times. Here the CDR3 reads CASSTRWTAPNYGYTF. CDR3 coding DNA: TGTGCCAGCAGCACCCGCTGGACAGCTCCTAACTATGGCTACACCTTC. V usage is TRBV9 and J usage is TRBJ1-2, with a weak D call TRBD1 (6 bases). With 4 bases removed from V and 0 bases from J, the gap between germline ends came to 16 bases. The CDR3 contains 16 residues. Germline V gene lookup returns CDR1 SGDLS and CDR2 YYNGEE.

This clone appeared a few times. The V call is TRBV11-1, the J call TRBJ1-6; D is possibly TRBD1 (6 bases). Germline CDR1 and CDR2: SGHAT and FQDESV (reference sequence). The V and J ends lost 5 bases and 10 bases respectively, with 15 bases between them. CDR3 size: 14 residues. CDR3 in amino acids: CASSPRDILSPLHF. The DNA for the CDR3 is TGTGCCAGCAGCCCCCGGGACATCCTCTCACCCCTCCACTTT.

The chain recombines TRBV27 with TRBJ1-2; D call uncertain. CDR1 MNHEY and CDR2 SMNVEV come from the germline V gene (reference sequence). Trimming removed 0 bases at V and 7 bases at J, with 9 bases between. This CDR3 spans 13 amino acids. Here the CDR3 reads CASSLSPTGGYTF. The CDR3 DNA reads as TGTGCCAGCAGTTTATCTCCAACTGGTGGCTACACCTTC.

CDR3 DNA: TGTGCCAGCAGCGCAATGCTCGGGTACGAGCAGTACTTC. As protein: CASSAMLGYEQYF. The rearrangement uses TRBV9 and TRBJ2-7; no firm D call. Trimming took off 3 bases at V and 4 bases at J, with 11 bases between the two ends. This CDR3 has 13 residues. Germline V lookup: CDR1 SGDLS, CDR2 YYNGEE.

The rearrangement joins TRBV19 to TRBJ1-5, with D possibly TRBD1 on 5 matching bases. Germline assignment: CDR1 LNHDA and CDR2 SQIVND (reference sequence). CDR3 size: 17 residues. V was cut by 7 bases and J by 0 bases, with 19 bases left in between. The CDR3 is CASNDRQRDYSNQPQHF. The CDR3 DNA reads as TGTGCCAGTAACGATAGACAGAGAGATTATAGCAATCAGCCCCAGCATTTT. The variable domain in full, completed from reference TRBV19 and TRBJ1-5, reads DGGITQSPKYLFRKEGQNVTLSCEQNLNHDAMYWYRQDPGQGLRLIYYSQIVNDFQKGDIAEGYSVSREKKESFPLTVTSAQKNPTAFYLCASNDRQRDYSNQPQHFGDGTRLSIL.

The V gene is TRBV9, the J gene TRBJ1-1; 10 positions match TRBD1. The V and J ends lost 3 bases and 1 base, in that order; junction bases with no gene match: 3. From germline, CDR1 is SGDLS and CDR2 YYNGEE. The CDR3 consists of 15 residues. The CDR3 sequence: CASSARDRGNTEAFF. CDR3 coding DNA: TGTGCCAGCAGCGCCCGGGACAGGGGGAACACTGAAGCTTTCTTT.

The chain has TRBV7-9 and TRBJ2-3; perhaps TRBD1 as D (7 bases). CDR1 SEHNR and CDR2 FQNEAQ come from the germline V gene (reference sequence). CDR3 length: 17 residues. The ends were cut back, 5 bases at V and 2 bases at J, with 20 bases in the middle. The CDR3 DNA reads as TGTGCCAGCAGCGGGGGCGGGGACAGAATGCTCACAGATACGCAGTATTTT. Amino acids: CASSGGGDRMLTDTQYF.

The chain links TRBV25-1 to TRBJ1-5, with no clear D. The CDR3 sequence is 13 residues long. The V gene's germline CDR1 is MGHDK and CDR2 SYGVNS. Between the trimmed V and J ends, which lost 4 bases and 5 bases, there was a span of 9 bases. CDR3 DNA sequence: TGTGCCAGCAGTGCGAACTTGGATCAGCCCCAGCATTTT. Translating it yields CASSANLDQPQHF.

The V and J genes are TRBV7-9 and TRBJ2-2; D is ambiguous. This CDR3 contains 13 residues. Germline V CDR1 and CDR2: SEHNR, FQNEAQ (reference sequence). V was shortened by 4 bases and J by 6 bases, with 9 bases between the two germline ends. The chain's CDR3 is CASSSPSAGELFF. In nucleotides, the CDR3 is TGTGCCAGCAGCTCCCCGAGCGCCGGGGAGCTGTTTTTT.

This chain links TRBV5-5 with TRBJ2-7, with TRBD2 identical over 10 bases. Germline V lookup: CDR1 SGHKS, CDR2 YYEKEE (reference sequence). The CDR3 is 14 residues long. With 1 base clipped from V and 6 bases from J, the junction kept 4 bases outside the gene matches. CDR3 bases: TGTGCCAGCAGCTTGTCTAGCGGGGGTGGCGAGCAGTACTTC. It yields the protein CASSLSSGGGEQYF.

The chain has TRBV5-8 and TRBJ2-7; D call uncertain. CDR1 and CDR2 (germline): SGHTS, YDEGEE. The CDR3 is made up of 11 amino acids. Trimming took off 4 bases at V and 2 bases at J, with 4 bases between the two ends. The CDR3 region is CASSPAYEQYF. The CDR3 bases are TGTGCCAGCAGCCCTGCCTACGAGCAGTACTTC.

V is TRBV5-6 and J is TRBJ1-5, with TRBD1 identical over 9 bases. The V segment lost 4 bases and the J segment 7 bases; nucleotides outside the gene matches: 6. CDR3 size: 14 residues. Per the germline V gene, CDR1 is SGHDT and CDR2 is YYEEEE. CDR3 sequence reads: CASSGGQGGQPQHF. The CDR3 DNA follows: TGTGCCAGCAGCGGGGGACAGGGAGGCCAGCCCCAGCATTTT. Drawing the rest from reference TRBV5-6 and TRBJ1-5, the complete variable domain is DAGVTQSPTHLIKTRGQQVTLRCSPKSGHDTVSWYQQALGQGPQFIFQYYEEEERQRGNFPDRFSGHQFPNYSSELNVNALLLGDSALYLCASSGGQGGQPQHFGDGTRLSIL.

The chain combines TRBV21-1 with TRBJ2-7; TRBD2 is the table's D call and was not checked against the DNA. TRBV21-1 is termed a pseudogene. The CDR3 totals 13 residues. CDR3 in DNA: TGTGCCAGCAGCAGGACTTTCTCCTACGAGCAGTACTTC. Its translation is CASSRTFSYEQYF.

This sequence joins TRBV29-1 and TRBJ2-5, with D maybe TRBD1 (6 bases). Germline V lookup: CDR1 SQVTM, CDR2 ANQGSEA. CDR3 length: 11 amino acids. V lost 6 bases, J lost 2 bases, and 7 bases lay in between. CDR3 sequence: CSVDRQETQYF. The CDR3 nucleotides read TGCAGCGTCGACAGGCAAGAGACCCAGTACTTC.

V and J are TRBV2 and TRBJ1-1, with D perhaps TRBD1 (6 bases). The CDR3 has 14 amino acids. The germline CDR1 and CDR2 sequences are SNHLY and FYNNEI. V was clipped by 8 bases and J by 4 bases, with 17 bases between them. Written as DNA, the CDR3 is TGTGCCAGCCATATCGGGGGGGCCCTCACTGAAGCTTTCTTT. Protein sequence: CASHIGGALTEAFF.

This chain connects TRBV7-2 to TRBJ1-5; D call uncertain. Germline V CDR1 and CDR2: SGHTA, FQGNSA. The CDR3 contains 15 residues. Trimming took 5 bases from V and 4 from J, leaving 15 bases between them. The CDR3 is CASSLEQLPNQPQHF. In nucleotides, the CDR3 is TGTGCCAGCAGCCTAGAACAGCTCCCTAATCAGCCCCAGCATTTT. The complete variable domain, with remaining parts taken from reference TRBV7-2 and TRBJ1-5, reads GAGVSQSPSNKVTEKGKDVELRCDPISGHTALYWYRQSLGQGLEFLIYFQGNSAPDKSGLPSDRFSAERTGGSVSTLTIQRTQQEDSAVYLCASSLEQLPNQPQHFGDGTRLSIL.

The chain recombines TRBV2 with TRBJ1-5; TRBD1 matches 9 bases. CDR3 length equals 15 residues. Germline trimming cut 6 bases from V and 7 bases from J; bases unmatched to any gene: 10. Germline lookup yields CDR1 SNHLY and CDR2 FYNNEI. CDR3 loop: CASSPKGTGRQPQHF. The CDR3 nucleotides read TGTGCCAGCAGCCCAAAGGGGACAGGGCGACAGCCCCAGCATTTT.

This clone has a handful of counts. This chain uses TRBV5-1 with TRBJ2-7; TRBD1 matches at 9 bases. CDR1 is SGHRS, CDR2 YFSETQ, per germline. Losses at the gene ends were 4 bases for V and 7 bases for J; bases not matched to a gene: 15. CDR3 length equals 16 residues. The CDR3 region is CASSQQPPGTGREQYF. The DNA of the CDR3 is TGCGCCAGCAGCCAACAACCGCCCGGGACAGGGCGAGAGCAGTACTTC.

The chain links TRBV7-9 to TRBJ2-2; 8 bases fit TRBD1. Germline CDR1 SEHNR, CDR2 FQNEAQ (reference sequence). V shed 5 bases and J 2 bases; nucleotides not matched to a gene: 7. The CDR3 length is 16 residues. In nucleotides, the CDR3 is TGTGCCAGCAGCCCCCAGACAGGGGCCAACACCGGGGAGCTGTTTTTT. This gives the protein CASSPQTGANTGELFF.

The gene calls are TRBV5-1 and TRBJ1-4, with D unclear. Germline-derived CDR1 and CDR2 are SGHRS and YFSETQ. The germline V and J ends were trimmed by 4 bases and 7 bases, with 8 bases remaining between them. CDR3 length equals 12 residues. For the CDR3, the DNA is TGCGCCAGCAGCCTAGAAAGTGAAAAACTGTTTTTT. Encoded protein: CASSLESEKLFF.